Following are 11 T cell receptor beta chains from one sample sequenced in a study of blood T cell repertoires in COVID-19 (dated by TCRdb to 2018 to 2020). The receptor library was made with the immunoSEQ multiplex PCR assay. In TCRdb, the immuneACCESS table is reduced to in-frame sequences with V and J assigned. These tables do not hold every clone; where another copy was compared, an unresolved V gene accounts for under half, and the others remain unexplained. The sample table contains a few hundred thousand clones; only one count was recorded for around nine tenths of them. The ten largest clonotypes hold just under 4% of the sample. The sequenced material came from peripheral blood. These receptors came from a woman aged 55-69 years with COVID-19, enrolled during active disease.

The rearrangement uses TRBV7-2 and TRBJ2-2; 7 bases are a match to TRBD1. The CDR3 spans 14 residues. J was trimmed by 0 bases and V by 6 bases; bases with no gene match: 1. Germline values: CDR1 SGHTA, CDR2 FQGNSA. CDR3 sequence (DNA): TGTGCCAGCAGAGGGACAGCGAACACCGGGGAGCTGTTTTTT. This encodes CASRGTANTGELFF. Combining the CDR3 with reference TRBV7-2 and TRBJ2-2 gives the whole variable domain GAGVSQSPSNKVTEKGKDVELRCDPISGHTALYWYRQSLGQGLEFLIYFQGNSAPDKSGLPSDRFSAERTGGSVSTLTIQRTQQEDSAVYLCASRGTANTGELFFGEGSRLTVL.

V gene TRBV19 combines with J gene TRBJ1-5, with a possible D match to TRBD1 (5 bases). CDR1 LNHDA and CDR2 SQIVND come from the germline V gene (reference sequence). CDR3 length: 16 residues. Trimming stripped 4 bases from V and 2 bases from J, with 15 bases between. The DNA of the CDR3 is TGTGCCAGTAGTACAAGAGAGGGACTTCGCAATCAGCCCCAGCATTTT. Translated, it gives CASSTREGLRNQPQHF.

The rearrangement joins TRBV6-6 to TRBJ1-1, with D hard to call. Germline V lookup: CDR1 MNHNY, CDR2 SVGAGI (reference sequence). Deletions cut 6 bases from V and 5 bases from J, with 10 bases between. The CDR3 totals 12 residues. The CDR3 sequence: CASRKSETEAFF. The CDR3 DNA sequence: TGTGCCAGCAGGAAGAGTGAGACTGAAGCTTTCTTT.

The chain employs TRBV14 and TRBJ1-6; D not certain. CDR3 length: 14 residues. The germline V gene has CDR1 SGHDN and CDR2 FVKESK. V gave up 1 base and J gave up 7 bases, with 8 bases separating them. CDR3 in DNA: TGTGCCAGCAGCCAAGTTCGAGGGAATTCACCCCTCCACTTT. Amino acids: CASSQVRGNSPLHF.

This clone has only one observation. V and J are TRBV7-3 and TRBJ1-5, with 9 bases aligning to TRBD1. The length of the CDR3 is 14 residues. Trimming cost V 5 bases and J 4 bases; bases outside gene matches: 3. From germline, CDR1 is SGHTA and CDR2 FQGTGA. CDR3 amino acids: CASSLTGGNQPQHF. The CDR3 DNA follows: TGTGCCAGCAGCCTGACAGGGGGTAATCAGCCCCAGCATTTT.

The chain is built from TRBV4-1 and TRBJ2-1; 11 nucleotides line up with TRBD2. The V gene's germline CDR1 is MGHRA and CDR2 YSYEKL. Trimming removed 1 base from V and 4 bases from J; junction bases left unmatched: 6. CDR3 length equals 17 residues. CDR3 nucleotides: TGCGCCAGCAGCCAAGGCCTAGCGGGAGGACAGTACAATGAGCAGTTCTTC. Protein product: CASSQGLAGGQYNEQFF.

The J gene is TRBJ1-5, the V gene TRBV6-1, with D perhaps matching TRBD1 (5 bases). The V gene's germline CDR1 is MNHNS and CDR2 SASEGT. Trimming took 3 bases from V and 7 from J, leaving 13 bases between them. This CDR3 is 14 amino acids long. The CDR3 DNA reads as TGTGCCAGCAGTGATATAGGGGTGCGGCAGCCCCAGCATTTT. Translating it yields CASSDIGVRQPQHF.

This clone showed up just once. The chain is built from TRBV28 and TRBJ1-2; 7 bases are shared with TRBD1. The germline V gene has CDR1 MDHEN and CDR2 SYDVKM. CDR3 length: 11 residues. CDR3 sequence reads: CGTGIFNGYTF. The DNA of the CDR3 is TGTGGGACAGGAATATTTAATGGCTACACCTTC.

There are a few counts of this clone. The V gene is TRBV6-6, the J gene TRBJ2-1, with D possibly TRBD2 on 6 matching bases. The germline V gene has CDR1 MNHNY and CDR2 SVGAGI (reference sequence). V was shortened by 6 bases and J by 6 bases, with 15 bases between the two germline ends. The CDR3 totals 14 residues. The CDR3 sequence: CASRGGFALNEQFF. The DNA of the CDR3 is TGTGCCAGCAGGGGGGGATTCGCTCTCAATGAGCAGTTCTTC.

The V call is TRBV21-1, the J call TRBJ1-2; the D segment call TRBD1 is taken from the table without a DNA check. TRBV21-1 is labeled a pseudogene. This CDR3 contains 16 residues. Here the CDR3 DNA reads TGTGCCAGCAGCAGCGCAGGGGTCCCGTTTAACTATGGCTACACCTTC. Its protein is CASSSAGVPFNYGYTF.

The V and J genes are TRBV23-1 and TRBJ2-2; D possibly corresponds to TRBD1 (6 bases). TRBV23-1 qualifies as an ORF whose function is uncertain. The ends were cut back, 2 bases at V and 3 bases at J, with 13 bases in the middle. The CDR3 runs to 16 residues. The CDR3 loop is CASSQIPQGYTGELFF. The CDR3 nucleotides read TGCGCCAGCAGTCAAATCCCCCAGGGGTACACCGGGGAGCTGTTTTTT.